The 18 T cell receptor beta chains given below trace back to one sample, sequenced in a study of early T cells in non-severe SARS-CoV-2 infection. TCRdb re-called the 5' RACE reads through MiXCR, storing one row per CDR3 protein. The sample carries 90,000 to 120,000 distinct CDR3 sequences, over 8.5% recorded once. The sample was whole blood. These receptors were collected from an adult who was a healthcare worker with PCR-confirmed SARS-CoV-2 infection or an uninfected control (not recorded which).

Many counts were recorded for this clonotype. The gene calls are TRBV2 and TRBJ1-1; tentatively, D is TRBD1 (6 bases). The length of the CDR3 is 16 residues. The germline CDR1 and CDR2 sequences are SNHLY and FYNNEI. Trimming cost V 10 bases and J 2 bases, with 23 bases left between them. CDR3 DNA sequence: TGTGCCATCCTTCAGGGGCCCAGACGCCTTAACACTGAAGCTTTCTTT. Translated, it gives CAILQGPRRLNTEAFF.

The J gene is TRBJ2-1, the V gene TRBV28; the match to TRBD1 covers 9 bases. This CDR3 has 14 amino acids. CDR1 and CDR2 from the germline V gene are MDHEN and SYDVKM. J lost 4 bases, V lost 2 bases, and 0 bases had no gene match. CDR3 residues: CASSLDRGYNEQFF. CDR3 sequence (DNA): TGTGCCAGCAGTTTAGACAGGGGGTACAATGAGCAGTTCTTC.

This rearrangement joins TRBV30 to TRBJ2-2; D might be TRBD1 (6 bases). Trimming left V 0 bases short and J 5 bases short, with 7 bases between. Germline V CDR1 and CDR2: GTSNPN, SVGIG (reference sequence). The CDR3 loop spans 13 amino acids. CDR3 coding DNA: TGTGCCTGGAGTGTCCAGGGGACCGGGGAGCTGTTTTTT. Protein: CAWSVQGTGELFF.

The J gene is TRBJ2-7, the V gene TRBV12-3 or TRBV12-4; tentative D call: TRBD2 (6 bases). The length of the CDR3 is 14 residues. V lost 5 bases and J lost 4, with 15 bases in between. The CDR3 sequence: CASSGPGEGYEQYF. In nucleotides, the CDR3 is TGTGCCAGCAGTGGACCGGGAGAAGGATACGAGCAGTACTTC.

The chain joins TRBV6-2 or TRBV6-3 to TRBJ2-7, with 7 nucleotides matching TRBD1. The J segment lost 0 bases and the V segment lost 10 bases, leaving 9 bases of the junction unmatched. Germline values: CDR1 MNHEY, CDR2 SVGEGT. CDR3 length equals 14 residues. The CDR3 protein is CATKPGTDSYEQYF. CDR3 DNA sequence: TGTGCCACCAAACCCGGGACAGACTCCTACGAGCAGTACTTC.

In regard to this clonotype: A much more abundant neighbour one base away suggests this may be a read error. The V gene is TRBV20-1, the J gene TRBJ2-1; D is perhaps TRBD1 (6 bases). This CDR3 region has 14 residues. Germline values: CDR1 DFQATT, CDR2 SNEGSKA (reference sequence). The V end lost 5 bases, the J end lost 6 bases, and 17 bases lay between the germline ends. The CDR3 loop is CSAAGTWPRNEQFF. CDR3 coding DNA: TGCAGTGCTGCCGGGACATGGCCCCGCAATGAGCAGTTCTTC.

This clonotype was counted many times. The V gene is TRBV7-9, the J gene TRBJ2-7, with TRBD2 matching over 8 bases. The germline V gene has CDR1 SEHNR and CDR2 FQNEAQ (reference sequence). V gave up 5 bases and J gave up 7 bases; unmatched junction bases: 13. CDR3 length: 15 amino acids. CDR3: CASSPRGGGSREQYF. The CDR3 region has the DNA TGTGCCAGCAGCCCCCGGGGGGGCGGGAGTCGAGAGCAGTACTTC. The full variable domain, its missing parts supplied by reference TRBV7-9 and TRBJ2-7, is DTGVSQNPRHKITKRGQNVTFRCDPISEHNRLYWYRQTLGQGPEFLTYFQNEAQLEKSRLLSDRFSAERPKGSFSTLEIQRTEQGDSAMYLCASSPRGGGSREQYFGPGTRLTVT.

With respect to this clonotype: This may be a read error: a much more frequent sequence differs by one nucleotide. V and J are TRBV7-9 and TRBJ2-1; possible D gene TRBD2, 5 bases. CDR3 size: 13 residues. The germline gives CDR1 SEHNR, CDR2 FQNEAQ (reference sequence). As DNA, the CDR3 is TGTGCCAGCATCTTAGCGTGGGATGGGGAGCAGTTCTTC. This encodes CASILAWDGEQFF.

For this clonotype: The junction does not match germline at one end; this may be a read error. The CDR3 here is CARSSGGTQYF. The CDR3 DNA is TGTGCCCGGAGTTCCGGAGGGACCCAGTACTTC. This chain joins TRBV30 and TRBJ2-5, with D possibly TRBD2 on 5 matching bases. CDR1 and CDR2 (germline): GTSNPN, SVGIG (reference sequence). The CDR3 has 11 residues. Full variable domain (missing parts from reference TRBV30 and TRBJ2-5): SQTIHQWPATLVQPVGSPLSLECTVEGTSNPNLYWYRQAAGRGLQLLFYSVGIGQISSEVPQNLSASRPQDRQFILSSKKLLLSDSGFYLCARSSGGTQYFGPGTRLLVL.

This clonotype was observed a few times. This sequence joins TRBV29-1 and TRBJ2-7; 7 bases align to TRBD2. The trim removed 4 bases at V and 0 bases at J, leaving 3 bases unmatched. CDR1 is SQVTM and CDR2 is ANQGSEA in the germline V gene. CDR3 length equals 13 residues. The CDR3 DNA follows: TGCAGCGTTGCGGCGGGAGTCTCCTACGAGCAGTACTTC. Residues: CSVAAGVSYEQYF.

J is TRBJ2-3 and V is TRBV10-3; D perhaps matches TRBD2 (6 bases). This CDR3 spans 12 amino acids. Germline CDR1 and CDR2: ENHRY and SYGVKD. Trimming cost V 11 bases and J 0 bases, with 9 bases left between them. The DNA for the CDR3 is TGTGCCGTAAGCGGGAGCACAGATACGCAGTATTTT. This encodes CAVSGSTDTQYF.

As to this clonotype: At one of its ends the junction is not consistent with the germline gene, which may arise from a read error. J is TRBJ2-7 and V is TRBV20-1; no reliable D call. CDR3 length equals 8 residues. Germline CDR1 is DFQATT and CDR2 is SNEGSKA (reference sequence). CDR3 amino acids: CSANEQYF. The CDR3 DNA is TGCAGTGCTAACGAACAGTACTTC.

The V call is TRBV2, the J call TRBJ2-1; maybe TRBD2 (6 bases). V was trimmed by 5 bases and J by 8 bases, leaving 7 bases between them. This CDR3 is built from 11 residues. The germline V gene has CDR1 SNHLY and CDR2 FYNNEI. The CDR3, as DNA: TGTGCCAGCAGTCCGGGAGATGAGCAGTTCTTC. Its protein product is CASSPGDEQFF.

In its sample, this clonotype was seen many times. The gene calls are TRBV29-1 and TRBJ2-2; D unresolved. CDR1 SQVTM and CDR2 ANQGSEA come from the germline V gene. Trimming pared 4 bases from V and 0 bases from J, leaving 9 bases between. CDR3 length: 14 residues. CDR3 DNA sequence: TGCAGCGTTGGGATGGGGACGAACACCGGGGAGCTGTTTTTT. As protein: CSVGMGTNTGELFF.

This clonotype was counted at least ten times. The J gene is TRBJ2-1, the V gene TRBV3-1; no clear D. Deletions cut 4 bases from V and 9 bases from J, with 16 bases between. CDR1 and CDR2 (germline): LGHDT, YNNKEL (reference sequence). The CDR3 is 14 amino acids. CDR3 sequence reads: CASSLQTLRSEQFF. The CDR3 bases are TGTGCCAGCAGCCTACAAACGCTTCGCAGTGAGCAGTTCTTC.

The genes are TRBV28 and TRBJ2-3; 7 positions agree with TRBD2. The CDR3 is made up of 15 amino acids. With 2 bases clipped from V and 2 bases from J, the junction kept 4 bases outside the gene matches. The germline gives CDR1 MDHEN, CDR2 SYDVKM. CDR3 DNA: TGTGCCAGCAGTTTACTAGCGGAGTACACAGATACGCAGTATTTT. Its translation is CASSLLAEYTDTQYF.

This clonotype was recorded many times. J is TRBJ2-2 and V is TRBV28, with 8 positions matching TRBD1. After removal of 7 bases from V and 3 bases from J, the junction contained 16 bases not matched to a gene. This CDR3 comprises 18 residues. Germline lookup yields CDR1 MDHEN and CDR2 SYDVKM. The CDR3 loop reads CASTLRGDRTGHTGELFF. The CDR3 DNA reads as TGTGCCAGCACCCTCAGAGGGGACCGGACAGGGCACACCGGGGAGCTGTTTTTT.

The CDR3 nucleotides read TGCAGTGCTAGTAGTCAGGGACTAGGGTACAATGAGCAGTTCTTC. It codes for CSASSQGLGYNEQFF. The chain combines TRBV20-1 with TRBJ2-1, with 8 positions matching TRBD2. V lost 3 bases and J lost 4; bases outside the gene matches: 8. Germline CDR1 and CDR2: DFQATT and SNEGSKA (reference sequence). The CDR3 spans 15 residues.